The 10 T cell receptor beta chains given below trace back to one sample, sequenced in a study of T-cell reconstitution after alpha-beta-depleted transplantation in children. Library preparation (for TCRbeta) was performed with unique molecular identifiers. Each CDR3 protein gets one entry after TCRdb re-called the PCR reads with MiXCR. The sample records fewer than 130,000 distinct CDR3 sequences, 10% being singletons. Sequences were derived from PBMCs from the stem cell graft donor, sampled from the stem cell graft. The receptors stem from a human donor who donated a stem cell graft to a child with acute lymphoblastic leukemia.

The sample holds many counts of this clonotype. The chain joins TRBV5-1 to TRBJ1-2, with TRBD1 matching 10 bases. After removal of 4 bases from V and 3 bases from J, the junction contained 6 bases not matched to a gene. CDR1 SGHRS and CDR2 YFSETQ come from the germline V gene. The CDR3 sequence is 15 residues long. The chain's CDR3 is CASSQPGTGDYGYTF. CDR3 DNA: TGCGCCAGCAGCCAACCCGGGACAGGGGACTATGGCTACACCTTC.

This clonotype appeared many times. The chain carries TRBV29-1 and TRBJ1-3; a weak D match, TRBD1 (5 bases). V lost 6 bases and J lost 4, with 16 bases in between. The CDR3 loop spans 14 amino acids. Germline V gene lookup returns CDR1 SQVTM and CDR2 ANQGSEA. The CDR3 nucleotides read TGCAGCGTCGGAATCGGGGGGTACGGAAACACCATATATTTT. This encodes CSVGIGGYGNTIYF.

The sample holds many counts of this clonotype. The rearrangement uses TRBV10-1 and TRBJ2-2; a weak D match, TRBD2 (6 bases). The CDR3 length is 14 residues. V lost 7 bases and J 6 bases, leaving 15 bases between the germline ends. Germline V gene data show CDR1 as WNHNN and CDR2 as SYGVQD (reference sequence). The CDR3 here is CASTLEGTAGELFF. In DNA, the CDR3 is TGCGCCAGCACCCTGGAGGGGACTGCCGGGGAGCTGTTTTTT.

The sample holds many counts of this clonotype. The chain combines TRBV29-1 with TRBJ2-1; 8 positions agree with TRBD2. The CDR3 is made up of 14 amino acids. The J segment lost 10 bases and the V segment lost 2 bases, leaving 10 bases of the junction unmatched. CDR1 SQVTM and CDR2 ANQGSEA come from the germline V gene. The CDR3 region has the DNA TGCAGCGTTGAACTTGGAGCGGGAGTAGGCGAGCAGTTCTTC. It specifies CSVELGAGVGEQFF.

This clonotype was counted many times. V and J are TRBV20-1 and TRBJ2-2, with 9 bases identical to TRBD2. V was pared by 3 bases and J by 3 bases, with 5 bases of the junction left unmatched. This CDR3 has 15 residues. The germline CDR1 and CDR2 sequences are DFQATT and SNEGSKA (reference sequence). In DNA form, the CDR3 reads TGCAGTGCTAGTCTAGCGGGACTCCACACCGGGGAGCTGTTTTTT. This translates into CSASLAGLHTGELFF.

Ten or more counts support this clonotype. The rearrangement joins TRBV2 to TRBJ2-3; 10 positions agree with TRBD2. Germline CDR1 reads SNHLY; CDR2 reads FYNNEI. The CDR3 is made up of 18 amino acids. Trimming removed 4 bases from V and 4 bases from J; junction bases left unmatched: 14. CDR3 bases: TGTGCCAGCAGTGGGACAGGGAGAAAGCGGGGGGGCCCAGATACGCAGTATTTT. Protein: CASSGTGRKRGGPDTQYF.

This clonotype occurred many times. The chain recombines TRBV12-3 or TRBV12-4 with TRBJ2-1; unclear D gene. The CDR3 sequence is 16 residues long. Between the trimmed V and J ends, which lost 5 bases and 0 bases, there was a span of 14 bases. CDR3 sequence: CASSPRRLSSYNEQFF. In DNA, the CDR3 is TGTGCCAGCAGTCCCAGACGGTTGAGCTCCTACAATGAGCAGTTCTTC.

Remarks on this clonotype: A much larger clonotype is one base distant, so this may be a read error. The rearrangement uses TRBV7-2 and TRBJ2-7, with 9 nucleotides matching TRBD1. The CDR3 covers 14 residues. Germline CDR1 and CDR2: SGHTA and FQGNSA. The CDR3 DNA reads as TGTTCCAGCAGCTTCGACAGGGGGGCGGCGGAGCAGTACTTC. It yields the protein CSSSFDRGAAEQYF.

J is TRBJ2-2 and V is TRBV30; 8 bases fit TRBD2. This CDR3 contains 15 residues. Germline CDR1 reads GTSNPN; CDR2 reads SVGIG (reference sequence). The J segment lost 4 bases and the V segment lost 0 bases, leaving 4 bases of the junction unmatched. The CDR3 reads CAWSVTSGRTGELFF. The CDR3 nucleotides are TGTGCCTGGAGTGTCACTAGCGGTCGCACCGGGGAGCTGTTTTTT.

As regards this clonotype: This clone may be a read error of a much larger clone one base away. The chain links TRBV12-3 or TRBV12-4 to TRBJ2-7; no clear D. This CDR3 has 11 amino acids. V gave up 6 bases and J gave up 6 bases, with 9 bases separating them. CDR3 DNA sequence: TGTGCCAGCAGAATGCGGACCGAGCAGTACTTC. Translated: CASRMRTEQYF.